Included here is one TCR beta chain sequence, with context. Antigen specificity is unknown. cDNA serving as the sequencing template came from extracted, reverse transcribed RNA. Clones were sequenced by immunoSEQ multiplex PCR, and TCRdb holds only the in-frame ones, with some missing. The sample lists about 110,000 clones; around 55% were seen once. V lost 0 bases, J lost 0 bases, and 9 bases lay in between. Germline V lookup: CDR1 SNHLY, CDR2 FYNNEI. The CDR3 sequence is 15 residues long. The data were obtained in a study of CD8+ T cells in alopecia areata. The study, taken as a whole, reports: Patients displayed less clarity in TCR sharing than mice, a finding possibly related to HLA.

J is TRBJ2-7 and V is TRBV2, with D hard to call. The sequenced sample consisted of CD8+ T cells sorted from blood. This TCR was recovered from a human donor in good health. CDR3: CASSEALGDSYEQYF. The CDR3 DNA reads TGTGCCAGCAGTGAAGCGCTTGGAGACTCCTACGAGCAGTACTTC.